The rows below give T cell receptor beta chains drawn from one sample of a study of blood T cell repertoires in COVID-19. Produced via immunoSEQ multiplex PCR; TCRdb's table is partial and in-frame only. The table includes 200,000 to 250,000 clones, about 85% detected once. Input material: peripheral blood. The receptors come from a man aged 50 to 60 who had recovered from COVID-19. The CDR3 runs from the conserved cysteine through the conserved F or W. A D gene is named only where the DNA matches it firmly. Size is stated for part of the rows, as once, few or many counts, or as a class when the clone is expanded.

V	D	J	size	DNA	CDR3
TRBV19	TRBD1	TRBJ2-7	few	TGTGCCAGTAGCTCAACAGGGGACTCCTACGAGCAGTACTTC	CASSSTGDSYEQYF
TRBV10-3	TRBD2	TRBJ2-3	.	TGTGCCATCAGCGGGACTAGCGGGAGGGGCACAGATACGCAGTATTTT	CAISGTSGRGTDTQYF
TRBV12-3/TRBV12-4	.	TRBJ2-7	.	TGTGCCAGCAGTTTTTGGGTCTACCAGGGAACTTACTTC	CASSFWVYQGTYF
TRBV19	TRBD2	TRBJ2-3	.	TGTGCCAGTAGTCGGGTAGCGGGAGGCACAGATACGCAGTATTTT	CASSRVAGGTDTQYF
TRBV6-5	.	TRBJ1-2	.	TGTGCCAGCACCGAAATACAGGGCTTTGGTGGCTACACCTTC	CASTEIQGFGGYTF
TRBV30	.	TRBJ2-5	.	TGTGCCTGGAGTGTACGGGCTAGCGCCAAACGTCAAGAGACCCAGTACTTC	CAWSVRASAKRQETQYF
TRBV13	TRBD1	TRBJ2-7	.	TGTGCCAGCAGCTTAGAGCGGGACAGGGGTTCTCTATTTTACGAGCAGTACTTC	CASSLERDRGSLFYEQYF
TRBV6-5	TRBD1	TRBJ2-7	.	TGTGCCAGCAGTTCCTACAGGGGGCCGTACTACGAGCAGTACTTC	CASSSYRGPYYEQYF
TRBV13	TRBD2	TRBJ2-5	once	TGTGCCAGCAGCAATAGCGGGAGGTTGCTGGAGACCCAGTACTTC	CASSNSGRLLETQYF
TRBV2	TRBD1	TRBJ1-6	.	TGTGCCAGCCGCACCTGGGACAGGGCGGCCAGAGACTCACCCCTCCACTTT	CASRTWDRAARDSPLHF
TRBV10-3	TRBD1	TRBJ2-1	few	TGTGCCATCAGGGACAGGGCGTACAATGAGCAGTTCTTC	CAIRDRAYNEQFF
TRBV7-2	TRBD2	TRBJ2-1	.	TGTGCCAGCAGCTTGGGCCTAGCGGGAGGGCCCGGGTTCTTC	CASSLGLAGGPGFF
TRBV18	.	TRBJ2-7	once	TGTGCCAGCTCACCAAGCCGTGAGGCCTACGAGCAGTACTTC	CASSPSREAYEQYF
TRBV27	TRBD1	TRBJ2-5	.	TGTGCCAGCAGTTCCTACACTACAGGGGCTGAGACCCAGTACTTC	CASSSYTTGAETQYF
TRBV4-1	.	TRBJ2-2	.	TGCGCCAGCAGCCAAGATATGTTAACGAACACCGGGGAGCTGTTTTTT	CASSQDMLTNTGELFF
TRBV2	.	TRBJ2-1	few	TGTGCCAGCAGTGGGGACTGGGGGTTGGACAATGAGCAGTTCTTC	CASSGDWGLDNEQFF
TRBV5-4	TRBD1	TRBJ1-4	.	TGTGCCAGCAGCCCTGGGACAGCAACTAATGAAAAACTGTTTTTT	CASSPGTATNEKLFF